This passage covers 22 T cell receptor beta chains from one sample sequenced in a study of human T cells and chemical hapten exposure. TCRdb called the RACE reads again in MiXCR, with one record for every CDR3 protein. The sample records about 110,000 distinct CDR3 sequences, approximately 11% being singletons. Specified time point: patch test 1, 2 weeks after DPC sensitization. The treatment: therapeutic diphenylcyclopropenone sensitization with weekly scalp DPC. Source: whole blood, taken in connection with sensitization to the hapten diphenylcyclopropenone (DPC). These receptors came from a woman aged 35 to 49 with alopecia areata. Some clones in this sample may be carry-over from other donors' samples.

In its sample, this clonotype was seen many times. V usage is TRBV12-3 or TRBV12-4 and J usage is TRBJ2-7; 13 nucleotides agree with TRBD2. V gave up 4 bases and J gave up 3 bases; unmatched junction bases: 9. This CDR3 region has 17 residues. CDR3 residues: CASSSGTSGMPYYEQYF. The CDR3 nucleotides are TGTGCCAGCAGTTCCGGGACTAGCGGGATGCCCTACTACGAGCAGTACTTC.

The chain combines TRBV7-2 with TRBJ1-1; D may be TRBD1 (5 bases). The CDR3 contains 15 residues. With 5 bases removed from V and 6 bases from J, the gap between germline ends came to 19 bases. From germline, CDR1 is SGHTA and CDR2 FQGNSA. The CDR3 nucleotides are TGTGCCAGCAGCCATCAGGTGGGTGAAGGGGCTGAAGCTTTCTTT. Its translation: CASSHQVGEGAEAFF.

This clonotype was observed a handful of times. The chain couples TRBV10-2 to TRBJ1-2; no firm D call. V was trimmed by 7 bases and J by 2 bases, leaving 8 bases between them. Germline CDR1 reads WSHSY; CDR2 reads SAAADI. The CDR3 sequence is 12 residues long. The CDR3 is CASMTGNYGYTF. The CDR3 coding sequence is TGCGCCAGCATGACGGGGAACTATGGCTACACCTTC.

CDR3 nucleotide sequence: TGTGCCAGTAGTATAGCCCTGGAACTAGCGGGGAGCTCTGGGGCCAACGTCCTGACTTTC. Its protein is CASSIALELAGSSGANVLTF. J is TRBJ2-6 and V is TRBV19, with 10 bases aligning to TRBD2. This CDR3 is 20 amino acids long. Germline V CDR1 and CDR2: LNHDA, SQIVND (reference sequence). Trimming at V came to 1 base and at J to 0 bases, leaving 9 bases not matched to a gene.

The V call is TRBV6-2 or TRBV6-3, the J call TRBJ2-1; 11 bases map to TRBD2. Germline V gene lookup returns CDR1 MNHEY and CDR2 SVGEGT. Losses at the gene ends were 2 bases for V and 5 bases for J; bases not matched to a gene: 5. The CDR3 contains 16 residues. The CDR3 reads CASSYSPGLADNEQFF. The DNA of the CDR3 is TGTGCCAGCAGTTACAGCCCGGGACTAGCGGACAATGAGCAGTTCTTC.

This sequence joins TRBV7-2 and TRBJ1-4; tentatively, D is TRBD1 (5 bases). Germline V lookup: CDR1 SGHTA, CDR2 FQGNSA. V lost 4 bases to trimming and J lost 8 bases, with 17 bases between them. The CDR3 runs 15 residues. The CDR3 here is CASSSRTSRGEKLFF. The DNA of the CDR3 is TGTGCCAGCAGCTCAAGGACAAGTAGAGGCGAAAAACTGTTTTTT.

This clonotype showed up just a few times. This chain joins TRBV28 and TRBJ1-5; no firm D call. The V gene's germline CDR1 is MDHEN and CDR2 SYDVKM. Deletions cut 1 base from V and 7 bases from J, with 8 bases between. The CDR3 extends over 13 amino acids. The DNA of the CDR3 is TGTGCCAGCAGTTTATCGGGCGAACAGCCCCAGCATTTT. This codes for CASSLSGEQPQHF.

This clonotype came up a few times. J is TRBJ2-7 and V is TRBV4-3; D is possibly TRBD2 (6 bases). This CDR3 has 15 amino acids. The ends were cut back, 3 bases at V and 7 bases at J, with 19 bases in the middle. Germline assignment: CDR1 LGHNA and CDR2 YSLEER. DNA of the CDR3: TGCGCCAGCAGCCAGGGGTCGGAGGGCCTGTGGGAGCAGTACTTC. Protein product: CASSQGSEGLWEQYF.

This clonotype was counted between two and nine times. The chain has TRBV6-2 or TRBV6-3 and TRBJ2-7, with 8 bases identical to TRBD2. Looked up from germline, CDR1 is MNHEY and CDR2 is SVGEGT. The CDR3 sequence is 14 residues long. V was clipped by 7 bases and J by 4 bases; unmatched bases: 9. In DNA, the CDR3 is TGTGCCAGCACCGCTACGGGAGGGCCGTACGAGCAGTACTTC. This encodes CASTATGGPYEQYF.

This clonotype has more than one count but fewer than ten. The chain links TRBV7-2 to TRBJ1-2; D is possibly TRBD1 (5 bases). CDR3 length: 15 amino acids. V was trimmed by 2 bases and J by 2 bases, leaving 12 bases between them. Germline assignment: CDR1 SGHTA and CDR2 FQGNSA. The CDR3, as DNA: TGTGCCAGCAGCTTAACGGGACGGAGAAACTATGGCTACACCTTC. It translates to CASSLTGRRNYGYTF.

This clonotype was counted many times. CDR3 coding DNA: TGCAGCGTTGAAGATCGTCCAGGGGGTAGGAACGAGCAGTACTTC. As protein: CSVEDRPGGRNEQYF. The rearrangement joins TRBV29-1 to TRBJ2-7; 7 bases are a match to TRBD1. V dropped 0 bases and J dropped 5; count of bases not matched to a gene: 10. This CDR3 region has 15 residues. CDR1 and CDR2 from the germline V gene are SQVTM and ANQGSEA.

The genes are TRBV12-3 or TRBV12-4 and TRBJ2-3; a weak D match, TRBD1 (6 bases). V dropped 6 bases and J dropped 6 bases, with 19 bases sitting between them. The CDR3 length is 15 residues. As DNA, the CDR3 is TGTGCCAGCAGCATGCGCGCAGGGGCGAGGGATACGCAGTATTTT. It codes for CASSMRAGARDTQYF.

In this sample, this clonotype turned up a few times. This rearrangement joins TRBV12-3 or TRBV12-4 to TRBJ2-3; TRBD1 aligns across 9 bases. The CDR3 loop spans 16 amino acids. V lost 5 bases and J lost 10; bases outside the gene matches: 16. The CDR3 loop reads CASSLGPPGQGIAQYF. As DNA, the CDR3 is TGTGCCAGCAGTCTAGGCCCACCGGGACAGGGCATTGCGCAGTATTTT.

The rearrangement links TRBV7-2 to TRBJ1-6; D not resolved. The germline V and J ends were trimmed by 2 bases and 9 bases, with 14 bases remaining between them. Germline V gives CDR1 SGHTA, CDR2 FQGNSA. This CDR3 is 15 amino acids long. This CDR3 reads CASSLTPSPISPLHF. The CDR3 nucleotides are TGTGCCAGCAGCTTAACTCCCAGTCCGATTTCACCCCTCCACTTT.

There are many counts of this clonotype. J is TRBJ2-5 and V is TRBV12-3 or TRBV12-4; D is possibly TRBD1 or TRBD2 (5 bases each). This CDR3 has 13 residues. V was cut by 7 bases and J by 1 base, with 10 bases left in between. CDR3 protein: CASIRDGQETQYF. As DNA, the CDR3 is TGTGCCAGCATCCGGGACGGCCAAGAGACCCAGTACTTC.

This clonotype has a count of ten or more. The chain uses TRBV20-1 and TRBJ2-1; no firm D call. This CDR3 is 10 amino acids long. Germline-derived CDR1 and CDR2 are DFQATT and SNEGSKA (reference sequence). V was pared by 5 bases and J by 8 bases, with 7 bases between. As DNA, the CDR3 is TGCAGTGCTGGCATCGATGAGCAGTTCTTC. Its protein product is CSAGIDEQFF.

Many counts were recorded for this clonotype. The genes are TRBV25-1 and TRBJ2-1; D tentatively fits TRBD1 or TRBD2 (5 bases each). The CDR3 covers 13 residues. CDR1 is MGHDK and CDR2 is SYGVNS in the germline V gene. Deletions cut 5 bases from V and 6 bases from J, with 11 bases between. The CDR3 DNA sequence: TGTGCCAGCAGTCTTCATGGGGGCAATGAGCAGTTCTTC. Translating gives CASSLHGGNEQFF.

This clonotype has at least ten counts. The CDR3 nucleotides are TGTGCCAGCAGCCCCCAATTGCCCAGCGGAGCTTTCTTT. Protein product: CASSPQLPSGAFF. The chain combines TRBV7-9 with TRBJ1-1, with D unclear. This CDR3 spans 13 amino acids. Germline V gene data show CDR1 as SEHNR and CDR2 as FQNEAQ (reference sequence). The V gene lost 5 bases and the J gene lost 10 bases, with 17 bases spanning the gap.

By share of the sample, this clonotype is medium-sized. The CDR3 coding sequence is TGTGCCAGCAGCTTAGAGGCGGGACAGGGAAAGACCCAGTACTTC. Translated: CASSLEAGQGKTQYF. The V and J genes are TRBV7-8 and TRBJ2-5; 9 bases align to TRBD1. This CDR3 spans 15 amino acids. Germline V gene data show CDR1 as SGHVS and CDR2 as FQNEAQ. Losses at the gene ends were 1 base for V and 6 bases for J; bases not matched to a gene: 6.

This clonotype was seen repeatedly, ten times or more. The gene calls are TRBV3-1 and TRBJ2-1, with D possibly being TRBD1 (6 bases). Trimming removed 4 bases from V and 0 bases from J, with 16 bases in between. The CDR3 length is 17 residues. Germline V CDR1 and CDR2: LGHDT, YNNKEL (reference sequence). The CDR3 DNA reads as TGTGCCAGCAGCCGTAGGGACACCTCGGCCTCCTACAATGAGCAGTTCTTC. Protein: CASSRRDTSASYNEQFF.

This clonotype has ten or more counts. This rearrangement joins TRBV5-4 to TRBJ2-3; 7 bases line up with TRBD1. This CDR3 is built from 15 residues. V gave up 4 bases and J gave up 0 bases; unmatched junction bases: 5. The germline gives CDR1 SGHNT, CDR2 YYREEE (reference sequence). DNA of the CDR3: TGTGCCAGCAGCGCACAGGGGTTCAGCACAGATACGCAGTATTTT. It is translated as CASSAQGFSTDTQYF.

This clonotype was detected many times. The CDR3 reads CASSYSKGLGMNTEAFF. Here the CDR3 DNA reads TGTGCCAGCAGTTACTCGAAGGGACTCGGCATGAACACTGAAGCTTTCTTT. The chain combines TRBV6-5 with TRBJ1-1; D may be TRBD1 (5 bases). Trimming pared 0 bases from V and 0 bases from J, leaving 14 bases between. Germline V gene sequence: CDR1 MNHEY, CDR2 SVGAGI. The CDR3 spans 17 residues.